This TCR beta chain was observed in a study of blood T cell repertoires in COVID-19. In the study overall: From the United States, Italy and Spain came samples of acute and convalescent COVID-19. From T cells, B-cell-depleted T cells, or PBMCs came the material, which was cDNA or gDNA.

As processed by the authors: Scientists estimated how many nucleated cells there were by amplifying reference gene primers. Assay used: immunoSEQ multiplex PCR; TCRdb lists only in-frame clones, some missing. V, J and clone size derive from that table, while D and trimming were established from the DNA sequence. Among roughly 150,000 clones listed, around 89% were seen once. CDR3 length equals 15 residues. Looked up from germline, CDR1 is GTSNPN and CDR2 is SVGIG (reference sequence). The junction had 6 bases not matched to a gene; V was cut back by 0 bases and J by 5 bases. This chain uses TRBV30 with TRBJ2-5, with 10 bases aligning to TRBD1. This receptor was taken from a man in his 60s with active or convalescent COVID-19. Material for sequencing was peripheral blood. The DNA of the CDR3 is TGTGCCTGGAGTGTACGGGGACAGGGGAGGGAGACCCAGTACTTC. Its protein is CAWSVRGQGRETQYF.